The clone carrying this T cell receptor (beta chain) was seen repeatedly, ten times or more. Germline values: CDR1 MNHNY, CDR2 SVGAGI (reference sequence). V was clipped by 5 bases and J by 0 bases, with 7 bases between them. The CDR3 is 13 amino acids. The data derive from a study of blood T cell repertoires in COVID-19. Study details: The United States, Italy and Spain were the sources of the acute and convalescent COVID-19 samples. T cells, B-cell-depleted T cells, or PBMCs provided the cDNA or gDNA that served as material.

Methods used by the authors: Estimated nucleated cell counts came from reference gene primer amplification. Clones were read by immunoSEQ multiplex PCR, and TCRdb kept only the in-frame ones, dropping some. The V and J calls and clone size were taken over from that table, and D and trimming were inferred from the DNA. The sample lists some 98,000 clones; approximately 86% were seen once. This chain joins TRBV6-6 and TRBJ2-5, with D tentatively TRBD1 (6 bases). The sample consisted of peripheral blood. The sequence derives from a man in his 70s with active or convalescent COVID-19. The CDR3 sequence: CASSGDNQETQYF. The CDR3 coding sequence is TGTGCCAGCAGTGGGGACAACCAAGAGACCCAGTACTTC.